This T cell receptor (beta chain) was observed in a study of blood T cell repertoires in COVID-19 (dated by TCRdb to the early 2020s). About the investigation overall: Collaborator samples came from the United States, Italy and Spain and covered acute and convalescent phases of COVID-19. The prospective study material was composed of cDNA or gDNA derived from T cells, B-cell-depleted T cells, or PBMCs. Deeply sampled blood TCRbeta repertoires from subjects exposed to, actively infected with, or recovered from COVID-19 were included in the dataset. A freely available public database, intended as a resource for researchers studying the immune response to SARS-CoV-2, is where the repertoires were released. The samples were drawn from two sources: the first 160 participants of the ongoing ImmuneRACE study, and 1,000 to 1,500 subjects contributed by 6 global collaborators. A de-identified subject ID, COVID-19 status, age in years and sex were almost always included in the sample metadata. Where HLA class I and class II types were available, the types were taken from metadata supplied by the sample provider, not from assay-based typing. Overall study results and their limits: Clinical and demographic metadata were provided uncurated, with the amount varying by source and participant.

The immunoSEQ Assay, a bias-controlled multiplex PCR, was used to amplify TCRbeta CDR3 regions from genomic DNA. Processing in the source paper ran as follows. Within the assay, amplification of reference gene primers was used to estimate how many nucleated cells each sample contained. Sequence reads were collapsed and filtered to measure the absolute abundance of every unique TCRbeta CDR3 rearrangement. Productive Simpson clonality was computed per sample as the square root of Simpson's diversity index over productive rearrangements. TCRdb retrieved this table from immuneACCESS and kept in-frame rearrangements only. Not all clones are present; in checked studies, unresolved V genes account for under half, and no reason is known for the remainder. For V, J and clone size, that table is used; D and trimming come from the DNA. In this sample the table shows 200,000 to 250,000 clones, roughly 88% of which occur a single time. In total, the top ten clones hold around 1.4% of the sample.

Looking up the germline V gene yields CDR1 SGHAT and CDR2 FQNNGV. Ends trimmed: V by 5 bases, J by 2 bases; bases unmatched to a gene: 6. The CDR3 sequence holds 14 residues, the cysteine and phenylalanine included. The CDR3 DNA has 42 bases and is translated from base 1. The collaborating institutions used their own protocols to collect whole blood in K2EDTA tubes. For TCRbeta analysis, collaborators shipped samples as frozen whole blood, isolated PBMCs, or DNA extracted from either of those sample types. This clone was observed once. The clone's antigen remains unknown. Base qualities are not at hand, and no much larger clone is one base apart.

What was sequenced was peripheral blood. The TCR comes from a young man with active or convalescent COVID-19. Recombination joined TRBV11-2 with TRBJ2-7; 7 central nucleotides agree with TRBD1. The CDR3 amino acid sequence is: CASSERTGPYEQYF. The sequence in DNA is TGTGCCAGCAGCGAACGGACAGGTCCCTACGAGCAGTACTTC.